The rows below give T cell receptor beta chains drawn from one sample of a study of shared clonotypes between healthy human individuals. Method: immunoSEQ multiplex PCR; TCRdb's copy keeps in-frame clones and lacks some. The sample includes around 700,000 clones, less than 85% of them seen just once. The sample consisted of memory CD4+ T cells sorted from blood. The source is a woman aged 30 to 39 in good health. Each CDR3 is given with its conserved first and last residue. The order of the fields is D gene, J gene, clone size, V gene, CDR3 DNA, CDR3 protein. The D gene is left open where the match is weak. The size field is filled for only some rows; it gives once, few, many or a size class.

>.|TRBJ1-1|.|TRBV5-1
TGCGCCAGCAGCTTGGTAGGGAGGACTGAAGCTTTCTTT
CASSLVGRTEAFF
>TRBD2|TRBJ2-7|.|TRBV10-1
TGCGCCAGCTCTCGTGGCGGGAGCTCCTACGAGCAGTACTTC
CASSRGGSSYEQYF
>TRBD1|TRBJ2-6|.|TRBV27
TGTGCCAGCGGTACAGGGGGTTTATCGGGGGCCAACGTCCTGACTTTC
CASGTGGLSGANVLTF
>.|TRBJ2-1|.|TRBV28
TGTGCCAGCCCCCCCGCTGGGGCGGCCCCTGACGAGCAGTTCTTC
CASPPAGAAPDEQFF
>.|TRBJ2-6|few|TRBV19
TGTGCCAGTATACCAGGGAAATCTGGGGCCAACGTCCTGACTTTC
CASIPGKSGANVLTF
>TRBD2|TRBJ2-1|once|TRBV6-1
TGTGCCAGCACGACTGGTAGCGGGAATTACAATGAGCAGTTCTTC
CASTTGSGNYNEQFF
>TRBD2|TRBJ2-2|once|TRBV19
TGTGCCAGTAGTTTAGCGGGAGTGAACACCGGGGAGCTGTTTTTT
CASSLAGVNTGELFF
>.|TRBJ1-1|.|TRBV4-2
TGTGCCAGCAGCCAAGAAGGTCACCAAACTAGGGAAGCTTTCTTT
CASSQEGHQTREAFF
>.|TRBJ2-3|.|TRBV19
TGTGCCAGTACAGGTGGGATACGTAGCACAGATACGCAGTATTTT
CASTGGIRSTDTQYF
>.|TRBJ1-4|many|TRBV7-8
TGTGCCAGCAGCTTTCACGGACCCTCCGGCGAAAAACTGTTTTTT
CASSFHGPSGEKLFF
>.|TRBJ2-7|once|TRBV2
TGTGCCAGCAGTGACCCGGCCGCCAGGGCCGACGAGCAGTACTTC
CASSDPAARADEQYF
>.|TRBJ2-7|.|TRBV20-1
TGCAGTGCTGCCGGGACCTACGAGCAGTACTTC
CSAAGTYEQYF
>.|TRBJ2-7|.|TRBV2
TGTGCCAGCACTAAGCGGGACACTCAAGGGGAGCAGTACTTC
CASTKRDTQGEQYF
>.|TRBJ2-5|.|TRBV7-2
TGTGCCAGCAGCTTTCCCGACGTAGGGGAGACCCAGTACTTC
CASSFPDVGETQYF
>.|TRBJ2-7|.|TRBV7-7
TGTGCCAGCAGCTTAGATGGGGAAAGGGAACAGTACTTC
CASSLDGEREQYF
>.|TRBJ2-7|once|TRBV6-5
TGTGCCAGCAGTGGGGACCAACGGAACGAGCAGTACTTC
CASSGDQRNEQYF
>.|TRBJ2-7|once|TRBV21-1
TGTGCCAGCAGAGGACCGCCTCGACTAGCGGGAGGAGGCTACGAGCAGTACTTC
CASRGPPRLAGGGYEQYF
>TRBD1|TRBJ2-7|.|TRBV7-6
TGTGCCAGCAGCTCCTACCCTGGACAGGGGTACGAGCAGTACTTC
CASSSYPGQGYEQYF
>.|TRBJ1-2|.|TRBV30
TGTGCCTGGAACGGCCGGACTTATGGCTACACCTTC
CAWNGRTYGYTF
>.|TRBJ1-5|.|TRBV2
TGTGCCAGCAGCCTAGGGGGTGGCAATCAGCCCCAGCATTTT
CASSLGGGNQPQHF
>.|TRBJ1-2|.|TRBV7-2
TGTGCCAGCAGCACCCACCAGGTTTCCATGGATGGCTACACCTTC
CASSTHQVSMDGYTF
>.|TRBJ2-5|.|TRBV27
TGTGCCAGCAGTTCGAGACAGCTCCAAGAGACCCAGTACTTC
CASSSRQLQETQYF
>.|TRBJ2-3|once|TRBV27
TGTGCCAGCACGCTCCCCAGTTCAATTGACACAGATACGCAGTATTTT
CASTLPSSIDTDTQYF
>.|TRBJ1-1|once|TRBV28
TGTGCCAGCAGCAGACACGGGCCGAACACTGAAGCTTTCTTT
CASSRHGPNTEAFF
>.|TRBJ1-1|.|TRBV2
TGTGCCAGCAGACTGGGGGGCAGGGTCCCTGAAGCTTTCTTT
CASRLGGRVPEAFF
>TRBD2|TRBJ2-1|many|TRBV5-1
TGCGCCAGCAGCCCAACCGGGACTAGCGGGAGGAATGAGCAGTTCTTC
CASSPTGTSGRNEQFF
>TRBD2|TRBJ2-4|once|TRBV4-1
TGCGCCAGCAGCCAAACTAGCGGACCCCTTGTGGGGGCCAAAAACATTCAGTACTTC
CASSQTSGPLVGAKNIQYF
>.|TRBJ2-1|.|TRBV6-5
TGTGCCAGCAGTTACTCATGGGACACCCCATCTGAGTTCTTC
CASSYSWDTPSEFF
>.|TRBJ1-2|.|TRBV2
TGTGCCAGCAGTAAAGACCGGGCCCCCCTTAACTATGGCTACACCTTC
CASSKDRAPLNYGYTF
>TRBD1|TRBJ2-1|.|TRBV5-4
TGTGCCAGCAGCTTACCACGGACAGGGAATGAGCAGTTCTTC
CASSLPRTGNEQFF
>TRBD1|TRBJ2-7|.|TRBV6-5
TGTGCCAGCAGTTCCCGGACAGGGCCCTACGAGCAGTACTTC
CASSSRTGPYEQYF
>.|TRBJ2-3|.|TRBV13
TGTGCCAGCAGCTTAAAGCGGCAAAGCACAGATACGCAGTATTTT
CASSLKRQSTDTQYF